The clone carrying this TCR beta chain was seen once. This specimen comes from a study of blood T cell repertoires in COVID-19. In the study overall: T cells, B-cell-depleted T cells, or PBMCs supplied cDNA or gDNA.

Method: immunoSEQ multiplex PCR; TCRdb's copy keeps in-frame clones and lacks some. Of fewer than 65,000 clones listed, about 88% are singletons. This CDR3 has 14 amino acids. Trimming left V 4 bases short and J 7 bases short, with 13 bases between. Germline V lookup: CDR1 LGHNA, CDR2 YNFKEQ. The sample consisted of peripheral blood. V gene TRBV4-2 combines with J gene TRBJ1-4, with D maybe TRBD1 (5 bases). This receptor was obtained from a human donor in a cohort sampled during active COVID-19. CDR3 nucleotides: TGTGCCAGCAGCCGACCAGGGATAGGTGAAAAACTGTTTTTT. Translated: CASSRPGIGEKLFF.